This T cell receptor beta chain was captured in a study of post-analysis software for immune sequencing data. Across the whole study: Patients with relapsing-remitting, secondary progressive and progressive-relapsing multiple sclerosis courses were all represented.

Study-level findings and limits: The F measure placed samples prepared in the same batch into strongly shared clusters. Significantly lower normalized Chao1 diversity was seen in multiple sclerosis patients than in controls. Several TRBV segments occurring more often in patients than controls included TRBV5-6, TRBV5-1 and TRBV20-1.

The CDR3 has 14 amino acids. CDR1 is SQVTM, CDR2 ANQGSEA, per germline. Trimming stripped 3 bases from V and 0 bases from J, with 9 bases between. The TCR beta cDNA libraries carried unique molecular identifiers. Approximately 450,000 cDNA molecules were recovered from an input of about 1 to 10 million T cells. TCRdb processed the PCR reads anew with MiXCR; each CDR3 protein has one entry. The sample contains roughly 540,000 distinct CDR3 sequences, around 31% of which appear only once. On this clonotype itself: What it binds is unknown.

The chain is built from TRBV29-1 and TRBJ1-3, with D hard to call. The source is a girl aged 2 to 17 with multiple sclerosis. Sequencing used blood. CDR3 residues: CSVEFANSGNTIYF. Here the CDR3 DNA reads TGCAGCGTTGAGTTCGCCAACTCTGGAAACACCATATATTTT.